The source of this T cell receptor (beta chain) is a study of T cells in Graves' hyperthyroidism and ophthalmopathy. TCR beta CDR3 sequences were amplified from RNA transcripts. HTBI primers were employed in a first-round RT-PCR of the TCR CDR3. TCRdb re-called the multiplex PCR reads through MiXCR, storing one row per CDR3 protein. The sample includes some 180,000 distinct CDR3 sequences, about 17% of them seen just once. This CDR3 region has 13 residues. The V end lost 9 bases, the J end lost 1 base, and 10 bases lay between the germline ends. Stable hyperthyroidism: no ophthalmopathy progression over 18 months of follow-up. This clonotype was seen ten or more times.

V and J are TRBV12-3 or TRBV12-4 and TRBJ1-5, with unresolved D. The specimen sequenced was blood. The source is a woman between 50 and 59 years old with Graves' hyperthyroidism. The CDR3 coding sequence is TGTGCCAGTAGAAGAGGGAGCAATCAGCCCCAGCATTTT. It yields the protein CASRRGSNQPQHF.